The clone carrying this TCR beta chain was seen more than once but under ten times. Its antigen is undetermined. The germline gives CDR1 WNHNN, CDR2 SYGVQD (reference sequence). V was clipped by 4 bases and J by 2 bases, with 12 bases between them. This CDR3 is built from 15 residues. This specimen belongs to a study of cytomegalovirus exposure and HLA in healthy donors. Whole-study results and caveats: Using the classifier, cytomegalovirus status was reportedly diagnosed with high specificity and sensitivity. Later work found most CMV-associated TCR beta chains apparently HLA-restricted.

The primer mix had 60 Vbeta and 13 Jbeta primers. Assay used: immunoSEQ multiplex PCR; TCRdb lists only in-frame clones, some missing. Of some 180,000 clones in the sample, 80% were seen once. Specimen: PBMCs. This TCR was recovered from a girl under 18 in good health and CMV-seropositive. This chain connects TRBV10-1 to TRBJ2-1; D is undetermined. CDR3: CASSASGLTYNEQFF. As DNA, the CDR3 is TGCGCCAGCAGTGCCTCCGGTCTGACCTACAATGAGCAGTTCTTC.